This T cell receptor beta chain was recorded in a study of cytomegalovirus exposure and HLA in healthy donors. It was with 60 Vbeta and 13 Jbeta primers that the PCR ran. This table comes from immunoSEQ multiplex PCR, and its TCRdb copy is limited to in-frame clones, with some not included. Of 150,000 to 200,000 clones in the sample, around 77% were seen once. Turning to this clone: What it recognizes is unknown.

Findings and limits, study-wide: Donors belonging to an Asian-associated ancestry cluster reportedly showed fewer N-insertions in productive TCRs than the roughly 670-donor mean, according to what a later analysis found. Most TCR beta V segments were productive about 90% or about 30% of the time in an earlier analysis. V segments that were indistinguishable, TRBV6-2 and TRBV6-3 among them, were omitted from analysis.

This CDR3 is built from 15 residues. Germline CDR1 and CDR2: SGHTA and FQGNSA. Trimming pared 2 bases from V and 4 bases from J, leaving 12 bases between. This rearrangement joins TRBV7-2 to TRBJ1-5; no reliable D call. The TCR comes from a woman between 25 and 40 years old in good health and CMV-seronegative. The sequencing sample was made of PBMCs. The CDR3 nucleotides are TGTGCCAGCAGCTTACTATCAAATATAAATCAGCCCCAGCATTTT. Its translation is CASSLLSNINQPQHF.